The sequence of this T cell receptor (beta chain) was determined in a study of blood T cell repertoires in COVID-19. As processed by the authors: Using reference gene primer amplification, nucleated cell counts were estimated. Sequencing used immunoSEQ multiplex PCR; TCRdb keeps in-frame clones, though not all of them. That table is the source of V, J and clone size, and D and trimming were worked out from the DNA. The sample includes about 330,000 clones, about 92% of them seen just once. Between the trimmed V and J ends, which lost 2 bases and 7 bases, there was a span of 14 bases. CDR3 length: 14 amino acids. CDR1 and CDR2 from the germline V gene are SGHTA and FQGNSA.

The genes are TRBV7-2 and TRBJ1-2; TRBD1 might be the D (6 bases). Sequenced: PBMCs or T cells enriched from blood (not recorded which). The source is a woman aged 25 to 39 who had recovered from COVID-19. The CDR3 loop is CASSLPPNRAGYTF. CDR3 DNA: TGTGCCAGCAGCTTACCTCCCAACAGGGCTGGCTACACCTTC.